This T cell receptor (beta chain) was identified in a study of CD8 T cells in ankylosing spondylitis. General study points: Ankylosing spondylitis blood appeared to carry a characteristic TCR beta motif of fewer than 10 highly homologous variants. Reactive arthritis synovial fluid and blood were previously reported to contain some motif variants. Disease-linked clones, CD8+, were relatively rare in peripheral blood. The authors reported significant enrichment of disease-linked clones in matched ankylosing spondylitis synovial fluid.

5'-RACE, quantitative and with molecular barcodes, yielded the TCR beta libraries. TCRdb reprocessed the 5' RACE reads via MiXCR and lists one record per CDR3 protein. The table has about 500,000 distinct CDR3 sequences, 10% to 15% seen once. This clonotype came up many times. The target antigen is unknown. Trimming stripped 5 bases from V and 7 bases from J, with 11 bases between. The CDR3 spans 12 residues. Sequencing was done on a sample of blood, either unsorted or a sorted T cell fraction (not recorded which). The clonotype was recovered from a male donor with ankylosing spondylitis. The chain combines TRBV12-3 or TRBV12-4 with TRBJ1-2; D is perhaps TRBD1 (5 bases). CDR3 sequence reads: CASSPDSSGYTF. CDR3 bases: TGTGCCAGCAGTCCAGACAGTAGTGGCTACACCTTC.